This TCR beta chain was sequenced for a study of blood T cell repertoires in COVID-19. Study overall: PBMCs, B-cell-depleted T cells, or T cells were the source of the cDNA or gDNA that made up the material.

V dropped 0 bases and J dropped 4 bases, with 10 bases sitting between them. The CDR3 extends over 13 amino acids. From germline, CDR1 is GTSNPN and CDR2 SVGIG (reference sequence). Study processing details: Estimates of nucleated cell counts were drawn from the amplification of reference gene primers. Sequencing used immunoSEQ multiplex PCR; TCRdb keeps in-frame clones, though not all of them. V and J calls and clone size are copied from that table; D and trimming were computed from the DNA. The data contain about 290,000 clones, roughly 86% of them singletons. The receptor comes from a woman aged 30 to 39 with COVID-19, enrolled during active disease. The chain is built from TRBV30 and TRBJ2-7, with D possibly matching TRBD2 (6 bases). The sequenced material came from peripheral blood. CDR3 nucleotide sequence: TGTGCCTGGAGTGTAGCGGCGGGGTACGAGCAGTACTTC. Amino acid sequence: CAWSVAAGYEQYF.